These T cell receptor beta chains were read from a single sample in a study of OX40 agonist ivuxolimab in advanced cancers. Produced via immunoSEQ multiplex PCR; TCRdb's table is partial and in-frame only. The data contain approximately 98,000 clones, more than 85% of them singletons. Source: CD4+ or CD8+ T cells sorted from blood, taken in a trial of the OX40 agonist ivuxolimab. The receptors come from an adult with an advanced solid tumor such as melanoma, head and neck, liver or kidney cancer. The CDR3 runs from the conserved cysteine through the conserved F or W. Expanded clones get a size class; other rows say once, few or many, or leave the size out.

J gene | V gene | CDR3 length | clone size | CDR3 protein
TRBJ1-4 | TRBV18 | 15 | - | CASSPGGPGNEKLFF
TRBJ2-1 | TRBV6-1 | 13 | - | CASRSGFDNEQFF
TRBJ2-7 | TRBV11-2 | 16 | few | CASSRTGTGGSYEQYF
TRBJ1-1 | TRBV6-6 | 14 | - | CASSQQEVNTEAFF
TRBJ2-1 | TRBV2 | 14 | - | CASSVGSAYNEQFF
TRBJ2-2 | TRBV5-1 | 19 | - | CASSLSARLAGDRTGELFF
TRBJ2-3 | TRBV19 | 13 | few | CASSTQDTDTQYF
TRBJ1-2 | TRBV19 | 14 | - | CASSITGGDYGYTF
TRBJ2-2 | TRBV21-1 | 17 | - | CASSKEVVSGGAGELFF
TRBJ2-1 | TRBV27 | 15 | - | CASAGTSGSHNEQFF
TRBJ2-6 | TRBV5-1 | 14 | - | CASSWSSGANVLTF
TRBJ1-3 | TRBV18 | 16 | - | CASSPLGSSSGNTIYF
TRBJ2-5 | TRBV11-2 | 17 | - | CASSLTSGGLPGETQYF
TRBJ2-2 | TRBV30 | 13 | - | CAWGLGVTGELFF
TRBJ2-7 | TRBV5-6 | 16 | - | CASSLETGTSIYEQYF
TRBJ1-2 | TRBV4-1 | 13 | - | CASSQDPGGGYTF
TRBJ1-5 | TRBV28 | 14 | - | CASSSGGDNQPQHF
TRBJ2-1 | TRBV19 | 15 | - | CASSIVSGLKNEQFF
TRBJ2-1 | TRBV19 | 15 | once | CASSTGLVIYNEQFF
TRBJ1-2 | TRBV10-1 | 12 | few | CASSDGVGGYTF
TRBJ1-6 | TRBV5-1 | 12 | - | CASSRNDSPLHF
TRBJ2-3 | TRBV10-1 | 15 | once | CASSESSSSTDTQYF
TRBJ2-3 | TRBV18 | 13 | few | CASSGSRQDTQYF
TRBJ1-1 | TRBV11-1 | 12 | - | CASQHLNTEAFF
TRBJ2-3 | TRBV6-1 | 16 | - | CASSEVGGSIADTQYF
TRBJ2-1 | TRBV6-6 | 13 | - | CASARTAFNEQFF
TRBJ1-2 | TRBV6-6 | 16 | once | CASSFGTGAESYGYTF
TRBJ2-2 | TRBV2 | 15 | - | CASSEALLSGGELFF
TRBJ2-7 | TRBV2 | 11 | - | CASSEVYEQYF
TRBJ2-1 | TRBV5-5 | 16 | - | CASSLAGTKSYNEQFF
TRBJ2-7 | TRBV9 | 16 | - | CASSGTLSGGGHEQYF
TRBJ1-5 | TRBV21-1 | 15 | - | CASSKTGTGVQPQHF
TRBJ1-1 | TRBV29-1 | 13 | - | CSAHTGENTEAFF
TRBJ2-2 | TRBV19 | 15 | - | CASSIGRARPGELFF
TRBJ1-2 | TRBV2 | 13 | - | CASMVGQTNPFTF
TRBJ1-4 | TRBV7-9 | 14 | - | CASSLGQVGEKLFF
TRBJ1-1 | TRBV11-3 | 13 | - | CASSTTGGTEAFF
TRBJ2-7 | TRBV6-1 | 11 | - | CASSPSYEQYF
TRBJ1-2 | TRBV19 | 14 | - | CASSIGGIGYGYTF
TRBJ1-2 | TRBV5-6 | 14 | - | CASSAGSGASGYTF
TRBJ2-7 | TRBV2 | 13 | - | CASSRDIAYEQYF
TRBJ1-1 | TRBV9 | 15 | - | CASSPNGVPNTEAFF